This TCR beta chain comes out of a study of regulatory T cells in long-lasting Graves disease. Points from the study as a whole: Among the persistent patients, about 3,000 public clonotypes were shared, more than the approximately 970 shared among new patients.

Time point specified: newly diagnosed GD, antithyroid drugs for less than 3 months. Isolated PBMC RNA provided the starting material for the TCR library. Only a few counts were recorded for this clonotype. The antigen is undetermined. At one of its ends the junction is not consistent with the germline gene, which may arise from a read error. CDR3-region Arm-PCR and iRepertoire HTBI primers produced the TCR beta libraries. TCRdb re-analysed the multiplex PCR reads in MiXCR, keeping a single row per CDR3 protein. The profile shows about 460,000 distinct CDR3 sequences, less than 15% of them singletons. These sequences were also reported in another study, on T cells in Graves' hyperthyroidism and ophthalmopathy. That study adds: Ophthalmopathy onset followed model prediction by a median around 6.6 months.

The clonotype was recovered from a woman in her fifties or sixties with Graves disease. The material was peripheral blood mononuclear cells (PBMCs), obtained at new diagnosis, from a patient treated with antithyroid drugs.

CDR3 residues: CAGSLPGGGSNQPQHF. The CDR3 bases are TGTGCCGGTAGTCTGCCGGGGGGTGGGAGCAATCAGCCCCAGCATTTT. The chain has TRBV19 and TRBJ1-5, with a possible D match to TRBD1 (5 bases). The CDR3 has 16 residues. Germline lookup yields CDR1 LNHDA and CDR2 SQIVND (reference sequence).